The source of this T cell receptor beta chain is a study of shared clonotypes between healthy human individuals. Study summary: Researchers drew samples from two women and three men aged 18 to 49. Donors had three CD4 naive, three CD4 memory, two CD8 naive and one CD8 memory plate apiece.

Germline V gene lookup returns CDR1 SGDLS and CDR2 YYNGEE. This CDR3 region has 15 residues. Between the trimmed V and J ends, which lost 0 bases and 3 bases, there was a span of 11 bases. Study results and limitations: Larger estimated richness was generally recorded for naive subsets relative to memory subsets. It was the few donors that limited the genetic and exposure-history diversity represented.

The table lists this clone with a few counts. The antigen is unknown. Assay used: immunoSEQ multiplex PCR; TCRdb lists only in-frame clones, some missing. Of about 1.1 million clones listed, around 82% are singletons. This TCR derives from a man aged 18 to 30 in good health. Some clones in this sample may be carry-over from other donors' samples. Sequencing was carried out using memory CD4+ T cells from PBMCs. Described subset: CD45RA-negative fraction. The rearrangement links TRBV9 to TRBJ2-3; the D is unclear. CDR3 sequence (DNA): TGTGCCAGCAGCGTAGGGGCTAGGAGTACAGATACGCAGTATTTT. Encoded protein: CASSVGARSTDTQYF.